A single sample gave rise to the 14 T cell receptor beta chains below, sequenced in a study of shared clonotypes between healthy human individuals. Method: immunoSEQ multiplex PCR; TCRdb's copy keeps in-frame clones and lacks some. The sample shows more than 2,000,000 clones, more than 90% of them seen only once. The sequencing input was naive CD4+ T cells sorted from blood. Subset meaning: CD45RA+ positively selected. The receptor set was obtained from a man between 18 and 35 years old in good health.

The CDR3 region is CASNGQGTSEQYF. The CDR3 nucleotides read TGTGCCAGCAACGGACAGGGGACTAGTGAGCAGTACTTC. The gene calls are TRBV6-1 and TRBJ2-7; weak D call: TRBD1 (9 bases). V lost 7 bases and J lost 7, with 17 bases in between. The CDR3 is made up of 13 amino acids. Germline loops: CDR1 MNHNS, CDR2 SASEGT.

V is TRBV19 and J is TRBJ1-3, with 7 bases aligning to TRBD1. The CDR3 spans 15 residues. Trimming removed 7 bases from V and 1 base from J; junction bases left unmatched: 7. The germline V gene encodes CDR1 LNHDA and CDR2 SQIVND (reference sequence). The DNA of the CDR3 is TGTGCCAGTACCCAGACAGGGACATCTGGAAACACCATATATTTT. Encoded protein: CASTQTGTSGNTIYF.

V usage is TRBV10-1 and J usage is TRBJ2-5, with 16 bases aligning to TRBD2. The CDR3 is made up of 18 amino acids. Trimming removed 8 bases from V and 4 bases from J; junction bases left unmatched: 13. Germline CDR1 is WNHNN and CDR2 is SYGVQD (reference sequence). CDR3 DNA sequence: TGCGCCAGCTCCGGGACTAGCGGGAGGGCAGGAATACGAGAGACCCAGTACTTC. Translating gives CASSGTSGRAGIRETQYF.

On this clone itself: Other DNA sequences from this sample encode an identical CDR3 as well. The CDR3 region has the DNA TGTGCCAGCAGTTCCGGGACAGGGAACACCGGGGAGCTGTTTTTT. This codes for CASSSGTGNTGELFF. V usage is TRBV2 and J usage is TRBJ2-2; TRBD1 matches 8 bases. The CDR3 extends over 15 amino acids. The ends lost 5 bases at V and 1 base at J; junction bases unmatched: 3. The germline gives CDR1 SNHLY, CDR2 FYNNEI.

Comments on this clone: This CDR3 is also generated by other DNA sequences in the sample. The chain joins TRBV6-1 to TRBJ1-4; TRBD1 might be the D (5 bases). Germline CDR1 is MNHNS and CDR2 is SASEGT. V shed 4 bases and J shed 10 bases, with 7 bases lying between them. The CDR3 loop spans 11 amino acids. The CDR3 loop reads CASSGGGKLFF. The CDR3 nucleotides read TGTGCCAGCAGTGGGGGGGGAAAACTGTTTTTT.

The rearrangement joins TRBV5-4 to TRBJ1-1, with 8 bases identical to TRBD1. The CDR3 has 16 amino acids. Germline CDR1 SGHNT, CDR2 YYREEE (reference sequence). V lost 4 bases, J lost 1 base, and 9 bases stayed unmatched. CDR3: CASSPGGGQANTEAFF. Written as DNA, the CDR3 is TGTGCCAGCAGCCCCGGGGGGGGACAGGCGAACACTGAAGCTTTCTTT.

The gene calls are TRBV27 and TRBJ1-4; weak D call: TRBD1 (6 bases). This CDR3 is 16 amino acids long. CDR1 is MNHEY and CDR2 is SMNVEV in the germline V gene (reference sequence). Trimming shortened V by 3 bases and J by 0 bases, and 11 bases separated the two germline ends. The CDR3 DNA is TGTGCCAGCAGTTTTGCTAGGGGGGCAACTAATGAAAAACTGTTTTTT. This translates into CASSFARGATNEKLFF.

This clone showed up just a few times. The same CDR3 is also encoded by other DNA sequences in this sample. J is TRBJ1-1 and V is TRBV18; no clear D gene. Germline values: CDR1 KGHSH, CDR2 LQKENI. V lost 3 bases and J 1 base, leaving 6 bases between the germline ends. The CDR3 sequence is 13 residues long. The CDR3 DNA follows: TGTGCCAGCTCACCCCGGGAGAACACTGAAGCTTTCTTT. Translated: CASSPRENTEAFF.

V gene TRBV4-1 combines with J gene TRBJ2-5; D remains ambiguous. Looked up from germline, CDR1 is MGHRA and CDR2 is YSYEKL. V was shortened by 11 bases and J by 2 bases, with 18 bases between the two germline ends. This CDR3 contains 14 residues. CDR3 nucleotides: TGCGCCTCGGCGGCCGGGCGCCATCAAGAGACCCAGTACTTC. Protein: CASAAGRHQETQYF.

The V gene is TRBV4-1, the J gene TRBJ2-3, with 9 bases fitting TRBD2. The CDR3 has 15 amino acids. The germline V gene encodes CDR1 MGHRA and CDR2 YSYEKL. V lost 4 bases and J lost 5; bases outside the gene matches: 7. The CDR3 coding sequence is TGCGCCAGCAGCCGGGGGGCAGCGGGAGGAGATACGCAGTATTTT. It is translated as CASSRGAAGGDTQYF.

J is TRBJ1-5 and V is TRBV5-4; D gene unclear. The germline V and J ends were trimmed by 0 bases and 4 bases, with 5 bases remaining between them. From germline, CDR1 is SGHNT and CDR2 YYREEE (reference sequence). This CDR3 contains 13 residues. This chain's CDR3 is CASSLDKNQPQHF. For the CDR3, the DNA is TGTGCCAGCAGCTTGGACAAAAATCAGCCCCAGCATTTT.

The chain couples TRBV18 to TRBJ2-7, with D perhaps TRBD1 (5 bases). CDR1 is KGHSH and CDR2 is LQKENI in the germline V gene. V gave up 3 bases and J gave up 5 bases, with 17 bases separating them. This CDR3 spans 15 amino acids. The CDR3 bases are TGTGCCAGCTCACCGCCAGGGTTGGAGCACCACGAGCAGTACTTC. It codes for CASSPPGLEHHEQYF.

The chain recombines TRBV10-3 with TRBJ1-4, with D maybe TRBD1 (5 bases). The CDR3 runs 14 residues. Germline lookup yields CDR1 ENHRY and CDR2 SYGVKD. Trimming took 4 bases from V and 8 from J, leaving 14 bases between them. DNA of the CDR3: TGTGCCATCAGTGCGGGGCTGTCGAACGAAAAACTGTTTTTT. Protein sequence: CAISAGLSNEKLFF.

The V gene is TRBV9, the J gene TRBJ2-2; TRBD2 matches at 8 bases. This CDR3 comprises 16 residues. Germline CDR1 reads SGDLS; CDR2 reads YYNGEE. Losses at the gene ends were 0 bases for V and 0 bases for J; bases not matched to a gene: 1. The CDR3 nucleotides read TGTGCCAGCAGCGTAGACGGGAGGGCGAACACCGGGGAGCTGTTTTTT. It translates to CASSVDGRANTGELFF.